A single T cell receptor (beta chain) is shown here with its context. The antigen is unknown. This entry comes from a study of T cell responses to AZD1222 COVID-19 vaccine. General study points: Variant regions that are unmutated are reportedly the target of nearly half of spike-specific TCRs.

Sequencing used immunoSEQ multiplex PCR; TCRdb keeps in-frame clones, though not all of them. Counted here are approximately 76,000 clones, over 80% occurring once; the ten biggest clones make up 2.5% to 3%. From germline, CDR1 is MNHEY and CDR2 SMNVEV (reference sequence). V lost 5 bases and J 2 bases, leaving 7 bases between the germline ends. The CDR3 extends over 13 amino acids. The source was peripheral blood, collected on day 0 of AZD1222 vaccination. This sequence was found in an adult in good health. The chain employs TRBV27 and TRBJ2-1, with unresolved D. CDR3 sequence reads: CASSQRAYNEQFF. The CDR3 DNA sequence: TGTGCCAGCAGTCAAAGGGCCTACAATGAGCAGTTCTTC.